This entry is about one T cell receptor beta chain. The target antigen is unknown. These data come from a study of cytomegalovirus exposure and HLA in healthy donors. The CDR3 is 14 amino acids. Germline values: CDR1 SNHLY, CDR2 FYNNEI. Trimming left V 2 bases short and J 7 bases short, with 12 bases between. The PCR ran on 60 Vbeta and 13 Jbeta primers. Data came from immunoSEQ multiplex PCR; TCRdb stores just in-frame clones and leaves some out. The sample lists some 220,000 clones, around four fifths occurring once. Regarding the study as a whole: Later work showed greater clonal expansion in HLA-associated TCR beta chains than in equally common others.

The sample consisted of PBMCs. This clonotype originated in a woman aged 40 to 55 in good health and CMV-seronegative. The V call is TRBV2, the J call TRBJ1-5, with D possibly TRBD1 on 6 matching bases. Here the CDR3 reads CASSEFGGWQPQHF. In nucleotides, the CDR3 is TGTGCCAGCAGTGAATTTGGGGGCTGGCAGCCCCAGCATTTT.